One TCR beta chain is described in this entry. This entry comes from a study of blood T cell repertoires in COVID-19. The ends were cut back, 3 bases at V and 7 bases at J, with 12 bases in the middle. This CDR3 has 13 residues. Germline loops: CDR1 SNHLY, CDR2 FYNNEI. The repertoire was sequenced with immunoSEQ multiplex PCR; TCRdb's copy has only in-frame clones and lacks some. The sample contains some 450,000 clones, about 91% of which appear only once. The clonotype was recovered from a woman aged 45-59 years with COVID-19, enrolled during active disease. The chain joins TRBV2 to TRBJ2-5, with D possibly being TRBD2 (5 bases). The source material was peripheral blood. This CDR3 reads CASSEMSGGTQYF. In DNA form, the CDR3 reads TGTGCCAGCAGTGAGATGAGCGGCGGGACCCAGTACTTC.